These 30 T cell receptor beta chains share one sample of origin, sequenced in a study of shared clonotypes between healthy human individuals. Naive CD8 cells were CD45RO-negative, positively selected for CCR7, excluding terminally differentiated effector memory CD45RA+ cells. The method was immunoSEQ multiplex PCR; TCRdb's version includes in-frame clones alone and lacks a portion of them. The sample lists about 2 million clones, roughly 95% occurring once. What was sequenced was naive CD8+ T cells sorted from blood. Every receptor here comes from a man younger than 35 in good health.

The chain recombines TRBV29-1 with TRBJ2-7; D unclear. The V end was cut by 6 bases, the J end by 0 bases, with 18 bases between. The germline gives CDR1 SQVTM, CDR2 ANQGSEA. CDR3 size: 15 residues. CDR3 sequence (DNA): TGCAGCGTAGTAACACCGGGTCGAAGCTCCTACGAGCAGTACTTC. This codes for CSVVTPGRSSYEQYF.

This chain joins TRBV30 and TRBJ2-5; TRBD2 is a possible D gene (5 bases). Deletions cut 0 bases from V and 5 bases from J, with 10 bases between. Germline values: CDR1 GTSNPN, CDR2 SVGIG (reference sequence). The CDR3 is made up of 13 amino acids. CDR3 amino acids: CAWSVGGAETQYF. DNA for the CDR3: TGTGCCTGGAGTGTTGGAGGAGCGGAGACCCAGTACTTC.

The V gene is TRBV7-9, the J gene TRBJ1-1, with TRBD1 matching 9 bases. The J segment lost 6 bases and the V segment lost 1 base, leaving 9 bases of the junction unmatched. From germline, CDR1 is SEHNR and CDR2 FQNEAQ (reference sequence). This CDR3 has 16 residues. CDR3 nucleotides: TGTGCCAGCAGCTTAGTAGGGACAGGGTTCGGCTCTGAAGCTTTCTTT. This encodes CASSLVGTGFGSEAFF.

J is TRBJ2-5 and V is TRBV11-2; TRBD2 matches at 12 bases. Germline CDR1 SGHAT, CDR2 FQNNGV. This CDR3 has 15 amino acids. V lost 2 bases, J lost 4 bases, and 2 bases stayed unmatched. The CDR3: CASSLLAGGRETQYF. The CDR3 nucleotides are TGTGCCAGCAGCTTACTAGCGGGAGGGAGAGAGACCCAGTACTTC.

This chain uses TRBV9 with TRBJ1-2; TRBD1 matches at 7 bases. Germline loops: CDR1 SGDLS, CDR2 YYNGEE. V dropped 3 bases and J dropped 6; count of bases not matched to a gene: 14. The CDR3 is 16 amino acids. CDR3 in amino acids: CASSATKTGRVDGYTF. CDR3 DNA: TGTGCCAGCAGCGCGACGAAGACAGGGCGGGTGGATGGCTACACCTTC.

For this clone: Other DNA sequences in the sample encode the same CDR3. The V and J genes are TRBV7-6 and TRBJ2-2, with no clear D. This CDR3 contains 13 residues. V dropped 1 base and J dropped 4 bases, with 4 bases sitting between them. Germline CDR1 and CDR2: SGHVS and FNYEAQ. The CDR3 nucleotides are TGTGCCAGCAGCTTAGGGGGCACCGGGGAGCTGTTTTTT. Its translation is CASSLGGTGELFF.

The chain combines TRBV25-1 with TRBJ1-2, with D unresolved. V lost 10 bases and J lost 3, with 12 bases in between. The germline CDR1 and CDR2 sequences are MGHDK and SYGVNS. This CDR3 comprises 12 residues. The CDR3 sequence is CATPLTHYGYTF. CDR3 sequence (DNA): TGTGCCACCCCCCTCACCCACTATGGCTACACCTTC.

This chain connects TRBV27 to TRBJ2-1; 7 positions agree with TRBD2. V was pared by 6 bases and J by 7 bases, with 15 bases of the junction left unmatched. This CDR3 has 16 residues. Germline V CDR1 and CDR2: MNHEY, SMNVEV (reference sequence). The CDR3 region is CASRLAEGGPGNEQFF. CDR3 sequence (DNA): TGTGCCAGCAGGTTGGCGGAGGGAGGGCCAGGTAATGAGCAGTTCTTC.

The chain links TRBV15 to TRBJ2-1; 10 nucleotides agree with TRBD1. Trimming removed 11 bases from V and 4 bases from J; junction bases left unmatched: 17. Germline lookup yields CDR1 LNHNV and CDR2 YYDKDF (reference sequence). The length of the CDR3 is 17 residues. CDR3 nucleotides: TGTGCCTCCTCAGGGACAGGGGTATTAGCGGGGTACAATGAGCAGTTCTTC. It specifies CASSGTGVLAGYNEQFF.

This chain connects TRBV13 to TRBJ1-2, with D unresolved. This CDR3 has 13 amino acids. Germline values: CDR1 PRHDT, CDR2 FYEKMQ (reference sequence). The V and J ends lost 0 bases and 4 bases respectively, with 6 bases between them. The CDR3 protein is CASSLGTAYGYTF. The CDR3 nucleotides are TGTGCCAGCAGCTTAGGGACGGCCTATGGCTACACCTTC.

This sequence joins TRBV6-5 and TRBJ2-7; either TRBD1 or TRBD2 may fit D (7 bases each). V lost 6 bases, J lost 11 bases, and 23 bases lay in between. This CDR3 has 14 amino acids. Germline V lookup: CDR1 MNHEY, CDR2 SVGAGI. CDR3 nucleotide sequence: TGTGCCAGCAGCCCGGGACAGTCATCTCGGGAGGAGTACTTC. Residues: CASSPGQSSREEYF.

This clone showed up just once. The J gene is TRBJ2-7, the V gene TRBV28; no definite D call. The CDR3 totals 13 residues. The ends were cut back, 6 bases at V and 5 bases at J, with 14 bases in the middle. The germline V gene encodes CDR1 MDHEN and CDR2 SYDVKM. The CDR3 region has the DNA TGTGCCAGCAGCCCTTCGACTTGGGACGAGCAGTACTTC. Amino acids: CASSPSTWDEQYF.

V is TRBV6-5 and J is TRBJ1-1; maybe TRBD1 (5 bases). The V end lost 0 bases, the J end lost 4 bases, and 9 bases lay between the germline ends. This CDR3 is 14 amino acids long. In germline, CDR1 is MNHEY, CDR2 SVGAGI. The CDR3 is CASSYSSGFTEAFF. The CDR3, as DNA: TGTGCCAGCAGTTACTCGTCAGGGTTCACTGAAGCTTTCTTT.

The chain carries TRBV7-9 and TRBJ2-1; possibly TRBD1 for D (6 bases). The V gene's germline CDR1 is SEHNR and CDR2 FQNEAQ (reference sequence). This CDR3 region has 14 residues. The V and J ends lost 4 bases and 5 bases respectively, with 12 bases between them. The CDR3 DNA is TGTGCCAGCAGCTCCCGGGACACTCACAATGAGCAGTTCTTC. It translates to CASSSRDTHNEQFF.

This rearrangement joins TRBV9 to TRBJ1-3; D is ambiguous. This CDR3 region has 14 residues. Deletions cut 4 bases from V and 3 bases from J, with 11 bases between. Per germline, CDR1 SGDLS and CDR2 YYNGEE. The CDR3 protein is CASSPLFDGNTIYF. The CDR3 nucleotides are TGTGCCAGCAGCCCTCTTTTCGATGGAAACACCATATATTTT.

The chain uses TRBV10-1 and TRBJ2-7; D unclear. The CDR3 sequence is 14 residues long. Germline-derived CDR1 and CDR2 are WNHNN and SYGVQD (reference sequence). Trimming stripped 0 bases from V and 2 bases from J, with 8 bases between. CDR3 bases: TGCGCCAGCAGTGAGTCGCGCGTTCCCTACGAGCAGTACTTC. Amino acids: CASSESRVPYEQYF.

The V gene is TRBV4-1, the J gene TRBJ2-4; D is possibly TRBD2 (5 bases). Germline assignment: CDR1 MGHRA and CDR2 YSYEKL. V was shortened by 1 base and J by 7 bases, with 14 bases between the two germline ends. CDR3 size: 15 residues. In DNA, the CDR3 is TGCGCCAGCAGCCAAGCTTCACTAGGTGATAACATTCAGTACTTC. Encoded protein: CASSQASLGDNIQYF.

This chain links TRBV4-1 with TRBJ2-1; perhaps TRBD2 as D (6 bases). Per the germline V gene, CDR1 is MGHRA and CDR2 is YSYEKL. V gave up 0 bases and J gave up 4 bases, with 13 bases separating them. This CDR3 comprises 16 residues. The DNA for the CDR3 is TGCGCCAGCAGCCAAGAAACACTAGCAGCTTACAATGAGCAGTTCTTC. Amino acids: CASSQETLAAYNEQFF.

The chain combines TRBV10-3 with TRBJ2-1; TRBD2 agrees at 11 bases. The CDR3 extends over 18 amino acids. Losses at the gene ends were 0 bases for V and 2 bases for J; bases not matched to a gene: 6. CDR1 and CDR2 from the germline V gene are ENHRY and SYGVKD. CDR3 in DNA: TGTGCCATCAGTGAGTCGGGTGGTAGCGGGAGGGCCTACAATGAGCAGTTCTTC. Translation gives CAISESGGSGRAYNEQFF.

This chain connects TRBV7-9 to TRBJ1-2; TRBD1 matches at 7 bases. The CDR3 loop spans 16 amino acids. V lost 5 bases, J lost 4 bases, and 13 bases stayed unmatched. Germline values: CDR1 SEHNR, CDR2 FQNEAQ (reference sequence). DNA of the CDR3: TGTGCCAGCAGCCAAACTACGGGACAGCACCTCTATGGCTACACCTTC. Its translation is CASSQTTGQHLYGYTF.

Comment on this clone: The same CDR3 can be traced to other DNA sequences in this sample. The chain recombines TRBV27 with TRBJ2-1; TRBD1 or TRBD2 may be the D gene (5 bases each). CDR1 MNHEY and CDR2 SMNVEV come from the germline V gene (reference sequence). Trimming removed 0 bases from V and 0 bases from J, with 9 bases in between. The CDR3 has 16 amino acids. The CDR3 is CASSLSSGGSYNEQFF. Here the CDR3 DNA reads TGTGCCAGCAGTTTATCGAGTGGGGGCTCCTACAATGAGCAGTTCTTC.

The DNA of the CDR3 is TGCGCCAGCAGCCTGGGGACAGCGAGCGAGCAGTACTTC. Amino acid sequence: CASSLGTASEQYF. This sequence joins TRBV4-3 and TRBJ2-7, with TRBD1 matching 7 bases. Germline V gene sequence: CDR1 LGHNA, CDR2 YSLEER. The CDR3 is 13 residues long. The V gene end was trimmed by 4 bases and the J gene end by 6 bases; junction bases not matched to a gene: 6.

CDR3 protein: CAWERGHTYEQYF. CDR3 nucleotides: TGTGCCTGGGAACGGGGGCACACCTACGAGCAGTACTTC. The rearrangement links TRBV30 to TRBJ2-7; D may be TRBD1 or TRBD2 (6 bases each). Per germline, CDR1 GTSNPN and CDR2 SVGIG (reference sequence). The ends were cut back, 5 bases at V and 2 bases at J, with 13 bases in the middle. This CDR3 has 13 residues.

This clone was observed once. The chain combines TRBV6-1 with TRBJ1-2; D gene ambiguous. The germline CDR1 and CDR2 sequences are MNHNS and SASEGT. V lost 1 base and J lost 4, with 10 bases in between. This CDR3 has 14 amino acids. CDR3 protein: CASSEGPSFYGYTF. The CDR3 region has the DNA TGTGCCAGCAGTGAAGGCCCAAGCTTCTATGGCTACACCTTC.

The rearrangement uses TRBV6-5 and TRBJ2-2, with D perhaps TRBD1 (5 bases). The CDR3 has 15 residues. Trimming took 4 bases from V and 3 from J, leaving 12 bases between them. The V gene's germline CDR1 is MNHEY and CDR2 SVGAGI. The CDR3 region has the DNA TGTGCCAGCAGTTTCGTAAGGGGCGACACCGGGGAGCTGTTTTTT. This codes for CASSFVRGDTGELFF.

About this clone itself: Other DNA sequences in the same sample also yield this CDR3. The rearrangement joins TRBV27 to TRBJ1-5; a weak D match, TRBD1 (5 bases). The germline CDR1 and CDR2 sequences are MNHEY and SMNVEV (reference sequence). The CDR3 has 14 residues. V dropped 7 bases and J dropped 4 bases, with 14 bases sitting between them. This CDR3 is CASTKTGGNQPQHF. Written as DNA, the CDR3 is TGTGCCAGCACTAAAACGGGGGGGAATCAGCCCCAGCATTTT.

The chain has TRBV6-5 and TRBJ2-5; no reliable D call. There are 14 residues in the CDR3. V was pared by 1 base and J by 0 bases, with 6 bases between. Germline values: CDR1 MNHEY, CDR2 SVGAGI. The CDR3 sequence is CASSYFGDQETQYF. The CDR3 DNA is TGTGCCAGCAGTTACTTTGGGGACCAAGAGACCCAGTACTTC.

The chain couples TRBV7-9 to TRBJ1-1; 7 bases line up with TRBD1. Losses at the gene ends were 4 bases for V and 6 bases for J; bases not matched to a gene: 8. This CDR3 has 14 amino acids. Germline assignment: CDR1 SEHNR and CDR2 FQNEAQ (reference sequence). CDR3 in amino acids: CASSYGTAWAEAFF. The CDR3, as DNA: TGTGCCAGCAGCTATGGGACAGCCTGGGCTGAAGCTTTCTTT.

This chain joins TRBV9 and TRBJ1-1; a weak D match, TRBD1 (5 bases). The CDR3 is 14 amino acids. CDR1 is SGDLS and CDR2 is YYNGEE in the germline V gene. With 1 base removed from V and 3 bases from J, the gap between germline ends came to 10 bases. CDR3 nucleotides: TGTGCCAGCAGCGTATCCGGAGGGGACACTGAAGCTTTCTTT. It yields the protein CASSVSGGDTEAFF.

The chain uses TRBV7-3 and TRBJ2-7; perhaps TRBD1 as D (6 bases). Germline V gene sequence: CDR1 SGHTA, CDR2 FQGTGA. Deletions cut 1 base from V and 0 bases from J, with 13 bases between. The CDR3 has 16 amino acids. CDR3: CASSLNARGISYEQYF. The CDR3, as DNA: TGTGCCAGCAGCTTAAATGCAAGGGGGATCTCCTACGAGCAGTACTTC.